The 2 T cell receptor beta chains reported below all come from one sample, sequenced in a study of OX40 agonist ivuxolimab in advanced cancers. TCRdb's table, derived via immunoSEQ multiplex PCR, lists solely in-frame clones and lacks some. The table has 25,000 to 30,000 clones, 70% to 90% seen once; the top ten hold roughly 16%. Source: CD4+ or CD8+ T cells sorted from blood, taken in a trial of the OX40 agonist ivuxolimab. The receptors here all came from an adult with an advanced solid tumor such as melanoma, head and neck, liver or kidney cancer.

This clone was recorded only once. V usage is TRBV5-4 and J usage is TRBJ2-5, with a possible D match to TRBD2 (6 bases). In germline, CDR1 is SGHNT, CDR2 YYREEE (reference sequence). The CDR3 length is 13 residues. Trimming pared 3 bases from V and 5 bases from J, leaving 11 bases between. The CDR3 loop is CASSSGGRETQYF. CDR3 in DNA: TGTGCCAGCAGCTCCGGAGGGAGGGAGACCCAGTACTTC.

CDR3 sequence: CASSERTGRSGNTIYF. Written as DNA, the CDR3 is TGTGCCAGCAGCGAGAGGACAGGCCGCTCTGGAAACACCATATATTTT. The chain carries TRBV9 and TRBJ1-3; 7 bases fit TRBD1. CDR1 is SGDLS and CDR2 is YYNGEE in the germline V gene. The trim removed 3 bases at V and 0 bases at J, leaving 6 bases unmatched. This CDR3 has 16 residues.